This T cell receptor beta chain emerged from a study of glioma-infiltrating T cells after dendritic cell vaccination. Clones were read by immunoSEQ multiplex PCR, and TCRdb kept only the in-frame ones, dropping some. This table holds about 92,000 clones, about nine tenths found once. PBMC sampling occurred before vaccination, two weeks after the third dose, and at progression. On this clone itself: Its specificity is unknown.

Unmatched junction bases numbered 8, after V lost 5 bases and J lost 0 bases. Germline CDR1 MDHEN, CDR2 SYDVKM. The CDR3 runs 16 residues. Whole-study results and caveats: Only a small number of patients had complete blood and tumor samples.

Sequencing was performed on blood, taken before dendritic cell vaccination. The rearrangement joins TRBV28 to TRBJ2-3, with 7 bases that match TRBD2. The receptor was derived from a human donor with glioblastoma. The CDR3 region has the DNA TGTGCCAGCAGTCCGTTAGGGACTACTAGCACAGATACGCAGTATTTT. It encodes CASSPLGTTSTDTQYF.